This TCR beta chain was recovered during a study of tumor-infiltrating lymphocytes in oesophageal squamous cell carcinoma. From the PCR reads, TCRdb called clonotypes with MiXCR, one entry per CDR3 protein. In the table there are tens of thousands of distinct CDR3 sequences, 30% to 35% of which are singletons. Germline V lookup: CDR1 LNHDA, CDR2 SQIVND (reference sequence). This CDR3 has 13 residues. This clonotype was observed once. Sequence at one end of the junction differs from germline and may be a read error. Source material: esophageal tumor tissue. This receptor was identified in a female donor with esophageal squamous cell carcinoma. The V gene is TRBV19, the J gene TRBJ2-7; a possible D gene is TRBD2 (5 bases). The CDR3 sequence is CASSIDGTGELYF. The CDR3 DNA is TGTGCCAGTAGTATAGACGGCACCGGGGAGCTGTATTTT. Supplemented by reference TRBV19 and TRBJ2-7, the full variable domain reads DGGITQSPKYLFRKEGQNVTLSCEQNLNHDAMYWYRQDPGQGLRLIYYSQIVNDFQKGDIAEGYSVSREKKESFPLTVTSAQKNPTAFYLCASSIDGTGELYFGPGTRLTVT.